This T cell receptor beta chain was identified in a study of blood T cell repertoires in COVID-19. Study summary: Samples of COVID-19 (acute and convalescent) were obtained from the United States, Italy and Spain. PBMCs, B-cell-depleted T cells, or T cells provided the cDNA or gDNA that made up the material.

As processed by the authors: Amplified reference gene primers provided the basis for estimating nucleated cell counts. Using immunoSEQ multiplex PCR, the repertoire was profiled, and TCRdb retains in-frame clones only, with some absent. The V and J calls and clone size are taken from that table; D and trimming were inferred from the DNA. The sample gives 190,000 or so clones, approximately 87% of which show up once; about 0.96% is in the top ten. CDR3 length equals 14 residues. Germline V gives CDR1 KGHDR, CDR2 SFDVKD. The junction had 8 bases not matched to a gene; V was cut back by 5 bases and J by 5 bases.

The sequenced sample consisted of peripheral blood. The clonotype originates from a woman between 18 and 29 years old who had recovered from COVID-19. J is TRBJ2-7 and V is TRBV24-1; 7 bases match TRBD1. CDR3 protein: CATSASDRVHEQYF. The CDR3 DNA follows: TGTGCCACCAGTGCCTCCGACAGGGTCCACGAGCAGTACTTC.